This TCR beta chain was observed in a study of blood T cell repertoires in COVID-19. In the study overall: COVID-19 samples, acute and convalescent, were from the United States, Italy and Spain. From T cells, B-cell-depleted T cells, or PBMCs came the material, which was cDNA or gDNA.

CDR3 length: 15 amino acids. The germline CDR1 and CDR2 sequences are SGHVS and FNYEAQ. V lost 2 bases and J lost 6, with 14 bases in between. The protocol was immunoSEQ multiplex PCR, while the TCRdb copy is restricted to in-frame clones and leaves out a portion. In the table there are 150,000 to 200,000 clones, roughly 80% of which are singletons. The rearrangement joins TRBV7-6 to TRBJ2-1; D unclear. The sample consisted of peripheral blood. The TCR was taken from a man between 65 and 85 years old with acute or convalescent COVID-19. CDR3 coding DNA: TGTGCCAGCAGCTTACGGTTGTCCAGCGTCAATGAGCAGTTCTTC. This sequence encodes CASSLRLSSVNEQFF.